This TCR beta chain was sequenced for a study of T cell repertoires in cytomegalovirus infection. Study-wide results and caveats: Based on cumulative public TCR beta family frequency, carriers of CMV plus the relevant HLA were identified.

Each CDR3 protein gets one entry after TCRdb re-called the reads with MiXCR. The sample holds around 550,000 distinct CDR3 sequences, approximately 25% seen once. In this sample, this clonotype turned up a few times. Its specificity is not known. CDR1 and CDR2 (germline): SGHKS, YYEKEE (reference sequence). This CDR3 is 13 amino acids long. V lost 5 bases, J lost 8 bases, and 5 bases stayed unmatched. This sequence joins TRBV5-5 and TRBJ2-4, with 9 bases that match TRBD1. The sample consisted of PBMCs. The TCR was taken from a human donor in good health (CMV status not recorded). Some clones in this sample may be carry-over from other donors' samples. CDR3 in amino acids: CASSRQGVDIQYF. The DNA for the CDR3 is TGTGCCAGCAGTAGACAGGGGGTGGACATTCAGTACTTC.